These 23 T cell receptor beta chains came from one sample sequenced in a study of cytomegalovirus exposure and HLA in healthy donors (dated by TCRdb to 2016 to 2017). The library came from the immunoSEQ multiplex PCR assay. A mixture of 60 forward primers for TCR Vbeta segments and 13 reverse primers for TCR Jbeta segments was used in the multiplex PCR. In TCRdb, the immuneACCESS table is reduced to in-frame sequences with V and J assigned. These tables do not hold every clone; where another copy was compared, an unresolved V gene accounts for under half, and the others remain unexplained. The sample yields some 170,000 clones; 70% to 80% were counted once. The biggest ten clones account for 4.3% of the sample. The source material was PBMCs. These receptors were obtained from a man aged 35 to 55 in good health and CMV-seronegative.

This clone was observed once. J is TRBJ1-1 and V is TRBV5-6, with no clear D. The CDR3 covers 12 residues. The germline V gene has CDR1 SGHDT and CDR2 YYEEEE. The V end lost 6 bases, the J end lost 10 bases, and 16 bases lay between the germline ends. The DNA of the CDR3 is TGTGCCAGCACCCCTGGGAAGCGGGTAGCTTTCTTT. Translated, it gives CASTPGKRVAFF.

This chain links TRBV14 with TRBJ2-7; D gene ambiguous. Germline loops: CDR1 SGHDN, CDR2 FVKESK. Trimming cost V 3 bases and J 4 bases, with 4 bases left between them. The CDR3 is 11 residues long. The CDR3: CASSHEYEQYF. The CDR3 coding sequence is TGTGCCAGCAGCCACGAGTACGAGCAGTACTTC. The full variable domain, rest sourced from reference TRBV14 and TRBJ2-7, is EAGVTQFPSHSVIEKGQTVTLRCDPISGHDNLYWYRRVMGKEIKFLLHFVKESKQDESGMPNNRFLAERTGGTYSTLKVQPAELEDSGVYFCASSHEYEQYFGPGTRLTVT.

This sequence joins TRBV6-1 and TRBJ1-1; 8 bases are a match to TRBD1. Germline V gene lookup returns CDR1 MNHNS and CDR2 SASEGT. Trimming removed 0 bases from V and 2 bases from J; junction bases left unmatched: 5. There are 16 residues in the CDR3. The CDR3 bases are TGTGCCAGCAGTGAAGCCTCCGGGACAGGTAACACTGAAGCTTTCTTT. This translates into CASSEASGTGNTEAFF.

The CDR3 coding sequence is TGTGCCTGGCAGACAGGTCCAATGTCCGATGAGCAGTTCTTC. Residues: CAWQTGPMSDEQFF. The chain employs TRBV30 and TRBJ2-1; possibly TRBD1 for D (6 bases). Trimming stripped 5 bases from V and 8 bases from J, with 19 bases between. Germline CDR1 reads GTSNPN; CDR2 reads SVGIG (reference sequence). There are 14 residues in the CDR3.

This clone occurred a few times. The rearrangement links TRBV6-1 to TRBJ2-7; D might be TRBD1 (7 bases). Germline V gene lookup returns CDR1 MNHNS and CDR2 SASEGT. The CDR3 has 15 amino acids. With 5 bases removed from V and 2 bases from J, the gap between germline ends came to 16 bases. The CDR3 DNA reads TGTGCCAGCAGTTCCGCAGGGGGGATCACCTACGAGCAGTACTTC. Its protein is CASSSAGGITYEQYF.

The rearrangement joins TRBV6-1 to TRBJ1-5; no firm D call. The CDR3 is made up of 13 amino acids. The V gene lost 7 bases and the J gene lost 4 bases, with 11 bases spanning the gap. Germline V gene sequence: CDR1 MNHNS, CDR2 SASEGT. The CDR3: CASTVRENQPQHF. Written as DNA, the CDR3 is TGTGCCAGCACTGTGCGGGAGAATCAGCCCCAGCATTTT.

The sample holds a few counts of this clone. This chain connects TRBV7-9 to TRBJ2-7; D gene uncertain. There are 13 residues in the CDR3. The V end was cut by 8 bases, the J end by 1 base, with 12 bases between. Germline values: CDR1 SEHNR, CDR2 FQNEAQ (reference sequence). CDR3 in amino acids: CASGNFRSYEQYF. The CDR3 nucleotides are TGTGCCAGCGGAAATTTCAGGTCCTACGAGCAGTACTTC.

V and J are TRBV11-2 and TRBJ1-2; TRBD1 matches at 12 bases. CDR3 length: 15 amino acids. Losses at the gene ends were 5 bases for V and 2 bases for J; bases not matched to a gene: 3. The germline V gene encodes CDR1 SGHAT and CDR2 FQNNGV. CDR3 residues: CASSPGQGANYGYTF. CDR3 nucleotide sequence: TGTGCCAGCAGCCCGGGACAGGGGGCAAACTATGGCTACACCTTC.

This sequence joins TRBV5-1 and TRBJ1-1, with TRBD1 identical over 7 bases. The germline CDR1 and CDR2 sequences are SGHRS and YFSETQ. This CDR3 is 15 amino acids long. V lost 3 bases and J lost 0; bases outside the gene matches: 5. CDR3 sequence reads: CASSSLTGMNTEAFF. As DNA, the CDR3 is TGCGCCAGCAGCTCCTTGACAGGGATGAACACTGAAGCTTTCTTT.

This clone was detected a few times. V is TRBV5-1 and J is TRBJ2-2; 7 bases match TRBD2. Losses at the gene ends were 0 bases for V and 5 bases for J; bases not matched to a gene: 13. Germline loops: CDR1 SGHRS, CDR2 YFSETQ. The CDR3 is 18 amino acids. The CDR3 DNA reads as TGCGCCAGCAGCTTGGCAGTGGGGGTGACTAGCTCGACCGGGGAGCTGTTTTTT. It translates to CASSLAVGVTSSTGELFF.

The chain joins TRBV7-8 to TRBJ2-3, with 14 bases that match TRBD2. The CDR3 is made up of 16 amino acids. V lost 5 bases and J lost 5; bases outside the gene matches: 6. In germline, CDR1 is SGHVS, CDR2 FQNEAQ. In nucleotides, the CDR3 is TGTGCCAGCAGCCGTCGGACTAGCGGGGGGATAGATACGCAGTATTTT. Translated, it gives CASSRRTSGGIDTQYF. Using reference TRBV7-8 and TRBJ2-3 for the parts outside the CDR3, the full variable domain is GAGVSQSPRYKVAKRGQDVALRCDPISGHVSLFWYQQALGQGPEFLTYFQNEAQLDKSGLPSDRFFAERPEGSVSTLKIQRTQQEDSAVYLCASSRRTSGGIDTQYFGPGTRLTVL.

This clone was observed a few times. The gene calls are TRBV9 and TRBJ2-1; perhaps TRBD2 as D (6 bases). The V end lost 4 bases, the J end lost 12 bases, and 20 bases lay between the germline ends. Germline CDR1 and CDR2: SGDLS and YYNGEE. There are 14 residues in the CDR3. The CDR3 sequence is CASSSVVLGGMQFF. The CDR3 DNA sequence: TGTGCCAGCAGCTCCGTCGTCTTGGGCGGGATGCAGTTCTTC.

This clone was seen a single time. The genes are TRBV5-8 and TRBJ2-3; TRBD2 agrees at 7 bases. The CDR3 runs to 14 residues. Germline V gene lookup returns CDR1 SGHTS and CDR2 YDEGEE. Trimming took 0 bases from V and 5 from J; bases not matched to a gene: 3. CDR3 sequence (DNA): TGTGCCAGCAGCTTGGCCGGGGGGATAGATACGCAGTATTTT. This gives the protein CASSLAGGIDTQYF.

The V call is TRBV28, the J call TRBJ2-7; 10 positions agree with TRBD1. V gave up 8 bases and J gave up 4 bases; unmatched junction bases: 5. CDR3 length: 13 amino acids. Per germline, CDR1 MDHEN and CDR2 SYDVKM. The CDR3 DNA reads as TGTGCCAGCGCCGGGACAGGGGTTTACGAGCAGTACTTC. It specifies CASAGTGVYEQYF. The full variable domain, its missing parts supplied by reference TRBV28 and TRBJ2-7, is DVKVTQSSRYLVKRTGEKVFLECVQDMDHENMFWYRQDPGLGLRLIYFSYDVKMKEKGDIPEGYSVSREKKERFSLILESASTNQTSMYLCASAGTGVYEQYFGPGTRLTVT.

The chain recombines TRBV7-9 with TRBJ2-7, with 8 positions matching TRBD1. The CDR3 is 14 residues long. From germline, CDR1 is SEHNR and CDR2 FQNEAQ (reference sequence). The J segment lost 5 bases and the V segment lost 5 bases, leaving 8 bases of the junction unmatched. The CDR3 DNA reads as TGTGCCAGCAGCCGTAGACAGGGGATCCACGAGCAGTACTTC. This encodes CASSRRQGIHEQYF.

The rearrangement joins TRBV14 to TRBJ2-5, with TRBD1 identical over 7 bases. This CDR3 is 15 amino acids long. Per germline, CDR1 SGHDN and CDR2 FVKESK. J lost 6 bases, V lost 4 bases, and 11 bases had no gene match. This CDR3 is CASSLNRHRGQTQYF. As DNA, the CDR3 is TGTGCCAGCAGCCTTAATCGGCACAGGGGTCAGACCCAGTACTTC.

This chain uses TRBV27 with TRBJ2-3; no firm D call. The V end lost 8 bases, the J end lost 2 bases, and 11 bases lay between the germline ends. The CDR3 is 13 amino acids. Germline loops: CDR1 MNHEY, CDR2 SMNVEV (reference sequence). For the CDR3, the DNA is TGTGCCAGCGGTGGCAGATTCACAGATACGCAGTATTTT. Its translation is CASGGRFTDTQYF.

The chain uses TRBV7-9 and TRBJ2-1, with 7 bases matching TRBD2. This CDR3 is built from 13 residues. Germline V CDR1 and CDR2: SEHNR, FQNEAQ (reference sequence). V dropped 7 bases and J dropped 7; count of bases not matched to a gene: 7. CDR3 sequence: CASNLGGGNEQFF. The CDR3 nucleotides read TGTGCCAGCAACTTGGGGGGAGGGAATGAGCAGTTCTTC.

The table lists this clone with a count of one. Other nucleotide sequences in the sample specify the same CDR3. The rearrangement links TRBV30 to TRBJ2-1; D might be TRBD2 (6 bases). The V gene lost 5 bases and the J gene lost 4 bases, with 9 bases spanning the gap. The CDR3 spans 12 residues. Per the germline V gene, CDR1 is GTSNPN and CDR2 is SVGIG (reference sequence). The CDR3 loop is CAWSGGYNEQFF. CDR3 DNA sequence: TGTGCCTGGTCTGGGGGGTACAATGAGCAGTTCTTC.

This chain uses TRBV29-1 with TRBJ2-7; 8 bases line up with TRBD2. CDR3 length: 12 amino acids. V dropped 6 bases and J dropped 2; count of bases not matched to a gene: 3. Germline V gene sequence: CDR1 SQVTM, CDR2 ANQGSEA. CDR3: CSVLAETYEQYF. The CDR3 nucleotides are TGCAGCGTACTAGCGGAGACCTACGAGCAGTACTTC.

In DNA form, the CDR3 reads TGTGCCAGCAGTGGAGGTACGGGACAAGTCACAGATACGCAGTATTTT. It translates to CASSGGTGQVTDTQYF. The rearrangement joins TRBV25-1 to TRBJ2-3; the D gene is possibly TRBD1 (6 bases). The ends were cut back, 4 bases at V and 2 bases at J, with 16 bases in the middle. Germline CDR1 and CDR2: MGHDK and SYGVNS. This CDR3 comprises 16 residues. The complete variable domain, with remaining parts taken from reference TRBV25-1 and TRBJ2-3, reads EADIYQTPRYLVIGTGKKITLECSQTMGHDKMYWYQQDPGMELHLIHYSYGVNSTEKGDLSSESTVSRIRTEHFPLTLESARPSHTSQYLCASSGGTGQVTDTQYFGPGTRLTVL.

The chain is built from TRBV6-5 and TRBJ2-1; D unresolved. The CDR3 covers 13 residues. Germline V gene data show CDR1 as MNHEY and CDR2 as SVGAGI. V shed 6 bases and J shed 10 bases, with 16 bases lying between them. The CDR3 DNA follows: TGTGCCAGCAGCCTCCCCGATATAGCCGAGCAGTTCTTC. This translates into CASSLPDIAEQFF.

This rearrangement joins TRBV27 to TRBJ1-2; 8 bases match TRBD1. The CDR3 runs to 14 residues. CDR1 is MNHEY and CDR2 is SMNVEV in the germline V gene (reference sequence). V trimming: 4 bases; J trimming: 5 bases; junction bases outside the gene matches: 6. CDR3 residues: CASSSTGAQYGYTF. CDR3 nucleotides: TGTGCCAGCAGTTCGACAGGGGCCCAATATGGCTACACCTTC.